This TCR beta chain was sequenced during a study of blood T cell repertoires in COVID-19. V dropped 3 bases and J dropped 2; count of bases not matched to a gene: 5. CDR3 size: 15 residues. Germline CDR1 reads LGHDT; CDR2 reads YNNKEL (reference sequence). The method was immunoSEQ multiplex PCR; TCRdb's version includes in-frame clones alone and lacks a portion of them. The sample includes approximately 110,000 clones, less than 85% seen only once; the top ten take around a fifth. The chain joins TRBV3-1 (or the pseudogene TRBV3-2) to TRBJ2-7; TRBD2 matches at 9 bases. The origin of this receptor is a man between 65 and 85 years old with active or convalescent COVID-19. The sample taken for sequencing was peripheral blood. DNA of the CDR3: TGTGCCAGCAGCCACCTCAGCGGGGGGACCTACGAGCAGTACTTC. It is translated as CASSHLSGGTYEQYF.